The 22 T cell receptor beta chains below come from one sample, sequenced in a study of shared clonotypes between healthy human individuals. The protocol was immunoSEQ multiplex PCR, while the TCRdb copy is restricted to in-frame clones and leaves out a portion. The table includes 740,000 or so clones, 60% to 75% detected once. The material sequenced was memory CD4+ T cells sorted from blood. As to subset: CD45RA-negative fraction. These receptors were taken from a woman between 25 and 40 years old in good health.

Points on this clone: Different DNA sequences within this sample yield the same CDR3. This sequence joins TRBV27 and TRBJ2-7; possibly TRBD1 or TRBD2 for D (5 bases each). This CDR3 is 13 amino acids long. V was pared by 3 bases and J by 6 bases, with 12 bases between. The germline V gene encodes CDR1 MNHEY and CDR2 SMNVEV (reference sequence). CDR3 protein: CASSFRDRGEQYF. CDR3 nucleotide sequence: TGTGCCAGCAGTTTCCGGGACCGCGGCGAGCAGTACTTC.

This clone showed up just once. The rearrangement joins TRBV10-3 to TRBJ2-3, with 7 bases fitting TRBD2. V shed 4 bases, J shed 0 bases, and the junction held 4 bases outside the gene matches. The CDR3 spans 15 residues. The germline CDR1 and CDR2 sequences are ENHRY and SYGVKD. The CDR3 here is CAISVASGSTDTQYF. The CDR3 DNA follows: TGTGCCATCAGTGTGGCTAGCGGCAGCACAGATACGCAGTATTTT.

The chain is built from TRBV28 and TRBJ1-1; D perhaps matches TRBD1 (5 bases). Trimming took off 2 bases at V and 1 base at J, with 11 bases between the two ends. The germline V gene has CDR1 MDHEN and CDR2 SYDVKM. This CDR3 is built from 15 residues. The CDR3 nucleotides read TGTGCCAGCAGTTTAGGCGGGGCCGGGAACACTGAAGCTTTCTTT. It translates to CASSLGGAGNTEAFF.

The table lists this clone with a count of one. This chain joins TRBV6-6 and TRBJ2-3; D possibly corresponds to TRBD1 (5 bases). The CDR3 has 15 residues. Trimming left V 3 bases short and J 0 bases short, with 10 bases between. CDR1 and CDR2 (germline): MNHNY, SVGAGI (reference sequence). CDR3 coding DNA: TGTGCCAGCAGTTATGACAGAACTAGCACAGATACGCAGTATTTT. Amino acids: CASSYDRTSTDTQYF.

This sequence joins TRBV6-1 and TRBJ1-1, with D perhaps matching TRBD1 (6 bases). V was shortened by 2 bases and J by 3 bases, with 10 bases between the two germline ends. In germline, CDR1 is MNHNS, CDR2 SASEGT. The CDR3 spans 14 residues. Written as DNA, the CDR3 is TGTGCCAGCAGTGAACGGGGGGGGCACACTGAAGCTTTCTTT. Its translation: CASSERGGHTEAFF.

The chain is built from TRBV7-6 and TRBJ2-3; 8 bases align to TRBD2. This CDR3 region has 16 residues. Germline trimming cut 6 bases from V and 2 bases from J; bases unmatched to any gene: 10. Germline V gene sequence: CDR1 SGHVS, CDR2 FNYEAQ. CDR3 sequence reads: CASSRTGTRDTDTQYF. The CDR3, as DNA: TGTGCCAGCAGTCGTACCGGGACTAGAGACACAGATACGCAGTATTTT.

J is TRBJ2-3 and V is TRBV30; TRBD2 aligns across 12 bases. Trimming cost V 4 bases and J 9 bases; bases outside gene matches: 14. The CDR3 length is 16 residues. CDR1 and CDR2 from the germline V gene are GTSNPN and SVGIG (reference sequence). The CDR3 protein is CAWTPRTSGVEGTQYF. DNA for the CDR3: TGTGCCTGGACTCCGAGGACTAGCGGGGTAGAGGGAACGCAGTATTTT.

The chain is built from TRBV29-1 and TRBJ2-1, with 16 positions matching TRBD2. CDR1 and CDR2 from the germline V gene are SQVTM and ANQGSEA. V gave up 7 bases and J gave up 0 bases; unmatched junction bases: 12. The CDR3 has 19 amino acids. The CDR3, as DNA: TGCAGCGGCCGATCGTCGGGACTAGCGGGAGGGAGCTCCTACAATGAGCAGTTCTTC. Translated: CSGRSSGLAGGSSYNEQFF.

CDR3 sequence: CATTIRRNYGYTF. CDR3 coding DNA: TGTGCCACCACCATCCGGCGAAACTATGGCTACACCTTC. The chain is built from TRBV28 and TRBJ1-2; no reliable D call. This CDR3 spans 13 amino acids. The germline V gene encodes CDR1 MDHEN and CDR2 SYDVKM. Trimming removed 10 bases at V and 2 bases at J, with 14 bases between.

The genes are TRBV28 and TRBJ2-7, with a tentative D call TRBD2 (7 bases). The V and J ends lost 6 bases and 3 bases respectively, with 21 bases between them. The CDR3 spans 16 residues. CDR1 is MDHEN, CDR2 SYDVKM, per germline. The CDR3 nucleotides read TGTGCCAGCAGGCGGGGGCTAGCAGATGTTCACTACGAGCAGTACTTC. The encoded protein is CASRRGLADVHYEQYF. Full variable domain (rest looked up from reference TRBV28 and TRBJ2-7): DVKVTQSSRYLVKRTGEKVFLECVQDMDHENMFWYRQDPGLGLRLIYFSYDVKMKEKGDIPEGYSVSREKKERFSLILESASTNQTSMYLCASRRGLADVHYEQYFGPGTRLTVT.

Points on this clone: This specimen includes other DNA sequences encoding the same CDR3. V gene TRBV5-1 combines with J gene TRBJ1-2, with TRBD1 as a possible D gene (5 bases). The V end was cut by 4 bases, the J end by 0 bases, with 10 bases between. CDR1 and CDR2 (germline): SGHRS, YFSETQ. There are 14 residues in the CDR3. In DNA form, the CDR3 reads TGCGCCAGCAGCCTGGGGACCGCTAACTATGGCTACACCTTC. Protein sequence: CASSLGTANYGYTF.

This clone was observed at least ten times. V is TRBV19 and J is TRBJ2-2, with 8 bases matching TRBD2. The CDR3 covers 15 residues. Germline trimming cut 5 bases from V and 7 bases from J; bases unmatched to any gene: 9. From germline, CDR1 is LNHDA and CDR2 SQIVND (reference sequence). The CDR3, as DNA: TGTGCCAGTAGTCTAACAGCGGGAGCGATCGGGGAGCTGTTTTTT. Translated, it gives CASSLTAGAIGELFF. Full variable domain (missing parts from reference TRBV19 and TRBJ2-2): DGGITQSPKYLFRKEGQNVTLSCEQNLNHDAMYWYRQDPGQGLRLIYYSQIVNDFQKGDIAEGYSVSREKKESFPLTVTSAQKNPTAFYLCASSLTAGAIGELFFGEGSRLTVL.

The chain uses TRBV9 and TRBJ2-3; possibly TRBD2 for D (6 bases). Germline V gives CDR1 SGDLS, CDR2 YYNGEE. The CDR3 contains 17 residues. V lost 0 bases and J lost 1, with 15 bases in between. This CDR3 reads CASSVGFSGGGTDTQYF. In DNA, the CDR3 is TGTGCCAGCAGCGTAGGGTTTAGCGGAGGGGGCACAGATACGCAGTATTTT. The whole variable domain, filled in from reference TRBV9 and TRBJ2-3, reads DSGVTQTPKHLITATGQRVTLRCSPRSGDLSVYWYQQSLDQGLQFLIQYYNGEERAKGNILERFSAQQFPDLHSELNLSSLELGDSALYFCASSVGFSGGGTDTQYFGPGTRLTVL.

The J gene is TRBJ2-7, the V gene TRBV6-4; D is perhaps TRBD1 (6 bases). Germline V gene data show CDR1 as MRHNA and CDR2 as SNTAGT. This CDR3 has 14 amino acids. The V and J ends lost 7 bases and 10 bases respectively, with 23 bases between them. The CDR3: CASTQDRPPAFQYF. The CDR3 DNA is TGTGCCAGCACCCAAGACAGGCCCCCCGCGTTCCAGTACTTC.

The V gene is TRBV19, the J gene TRBJ2-1, with 7 bases identical to TRBD1. Losses at the gene ends were 8 bases for V and 8 bases for J; bases not matched to a gene: 18. This CDR3 region has 16 residues. Germline V gene sequence: CDR1 LNHDA, CDR2 SQIVND (reference sequence). The CDR3 DNA reads as TGTGCCAGTGGGGCCTTGAGAGCAGGGGGATTAGATGAGCAGTTCTTC. It encodes CASGALRAGGLDEQFF. The complete variable domain, with remaining parts taken from reference TRBV19 and TRBJ2-1, reads DGGITQSPKYLFRKEGQNVTLSCEQNLNHDAMYWYRQDPGQGLRLIYYSQIVNDFQKGDIAEGYSVSREKKESFPLTVTSAQKNPTAFYLCASGALRAGGLDEQFFGPGTRLTVL.

This chain connects TRBV12-1 to TRBJ2-3; TRBD2 was called by the table and not checked on the DNA. TRBV12-1 is classified as a pseudogene. The CDR3 extends over 19 amino acids. CDR3 amino acids: CASSLGTSGRAEFTDTQYF. Written as DNA, the CDR3 is TGTGCCAGCAGCTTAGGGACTAGCGGGAGAGCCGAGTTCACAGATACGCAGTATTTT.

Regarding this clone: Because the CDR3's place on the DNA is in doubt, the DNA is left out and the CDR3 is given as listed by TCRdb. The chain combines TRBV4-1 with TRBJ2-2; the table gives TRBD2 as D, unverified against the DNA. Both ends counted, the CDR3 spans 16 residues. Germline CDR1 is MGHRA and CDR2 is YSYEKL. The CDR3 protein is CASSPPGTRRAGELFF.

CDR3 residues: CASSLAMRGVIHSTDTQYF. The CDR3 DNA follows: TGTGCCAGCAGCTTAGCGATGAGAGGGGTCATACATTCCACAGATACGCAGTATTTT. The genes are TRBV7-8 and TRBJ2-3; either TRBD1 or TRBD2 may supply D (5 bases each). V was shortened by 0 bases and J by 2 bases, with 21 bases between the two germline ends. The CDR3 has 19 amino acids. CDR1 is SGHVS, CDR2 FQNEAQ, per germline.

The chain carries TRBV13 and TRBJ1-1; 8 bases align to TRBD1. CDR1 is PRHDT, CDR2 FYEKMQ, per germline (reference sequence). CDR3 length: 17 residues. The trim removed 5 bases at V and 7 bases at J, leaving 18 bases unmatched. CDR3 loop: CASSRTGGSRGRVEAFF. The CDR3 DNA is TGTGCCAGCAGCCGAACAGGGGGGAGTCGGGGTCGGGTTGAAGCTTTCTTT.

This chain links TRBV9 with TRBJ1-1; 7 bases are a match to TRBD1. Germline V gene data show CDR1 as SGDLS and CDR2 as YYNGEE. This CDR3 spans 17 amino acids. Trimming took 0 bases from V and 5 from J; bases not matched to a gene: 13. CDR3 nucleotides: TGTGCCAGCAGCGTAGGGACAGGTATACCCCGTCGAACTGAAGCTTTCTTT. It yields the protein CASSVGTGIPRRTEAFF.

This chain uses TRBV5-1 with TRBJ1-3; no clear D. The germline V and J ends were trimmed by 8 bases and 2 bases, with 11 bases remaining between them. Germline assignment: CDR1 SGHRS and CDR2 YFSETQ. CDR3 length: 13 amino acids. CDR3 nucleotide sequence: TGCGCCAGTACCGAAGGCACTGGAAACACCATATATTTT. This sequence encodes CASTEGTGNTIYF.

As for this clone: Other DNA sequences from this sample encode an identical CDR3 as well. J is TRBJ2-3 and V is TRBV29-1; no firm D call. The CDR3 loop spans 12 amino acids. Trimming shortened V by 3 bases and J by 1 base, and 5 bases separated the two germline ends. The germline V gene encodes CDR1 SQVTM and CDR2 ANQGSEA. As DNA, the CDR3 is TGCAGCGTTGATGGCGGCACAGATACGCAGTATTTT. Translated, it gives CSVDGGTDTQYF.